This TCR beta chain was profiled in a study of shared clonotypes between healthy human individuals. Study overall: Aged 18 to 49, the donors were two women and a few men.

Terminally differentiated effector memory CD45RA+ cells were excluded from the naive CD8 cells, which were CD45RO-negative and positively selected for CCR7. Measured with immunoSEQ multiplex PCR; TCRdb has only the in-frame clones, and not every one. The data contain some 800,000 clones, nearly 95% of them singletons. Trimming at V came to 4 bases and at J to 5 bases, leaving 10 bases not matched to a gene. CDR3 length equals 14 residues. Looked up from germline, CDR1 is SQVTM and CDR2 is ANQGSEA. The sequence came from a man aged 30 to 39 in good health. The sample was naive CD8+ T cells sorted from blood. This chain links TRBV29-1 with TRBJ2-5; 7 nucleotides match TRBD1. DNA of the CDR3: TGCAGCGTTGTCGGCCCGGGACAGTGGGAGACCCAGTACTTC. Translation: CSVVGPGQWETQYF.